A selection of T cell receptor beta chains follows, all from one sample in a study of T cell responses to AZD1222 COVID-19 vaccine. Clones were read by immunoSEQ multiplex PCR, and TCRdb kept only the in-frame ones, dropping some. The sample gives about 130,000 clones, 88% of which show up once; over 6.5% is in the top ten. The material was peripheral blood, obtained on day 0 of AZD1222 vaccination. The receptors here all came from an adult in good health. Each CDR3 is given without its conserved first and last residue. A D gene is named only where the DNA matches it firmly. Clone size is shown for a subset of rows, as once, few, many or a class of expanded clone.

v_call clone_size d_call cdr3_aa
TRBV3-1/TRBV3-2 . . ASSQYGDTGELF
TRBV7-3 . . ASSLDSGTTTEAF
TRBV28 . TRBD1 ASSTDRGTEAF
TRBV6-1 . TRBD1 ASSSLQGEGSPLH
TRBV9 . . ASSVRSGSSYNEQF
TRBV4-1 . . ASSILPHSTPHEQY
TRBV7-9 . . ASSPRGGSGVGETQY
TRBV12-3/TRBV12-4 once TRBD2 ASSAGGEQF
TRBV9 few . ASSVSADTQY
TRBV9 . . ASSGETGQPQH
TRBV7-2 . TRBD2 ASSLEGGPYEQY
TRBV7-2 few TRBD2 ASSPGRASGRVKPYEQY
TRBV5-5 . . ASSFAWTAFNQPQH
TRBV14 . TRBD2 ASSQNTGLEGRSWETQY
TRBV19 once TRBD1 ASSIRGPNDDGYT
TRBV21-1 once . ATETGTREQY
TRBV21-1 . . ASSTNGQLNTEAF
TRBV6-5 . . ASRVFMNTEAF
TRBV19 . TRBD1 ASRLQGRNTEAF
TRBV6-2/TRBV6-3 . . ASSYSAGVAYGYT
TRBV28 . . ASSQTDSHGYT
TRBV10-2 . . ASSERAPQGEAF
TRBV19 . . ASSIGGGFEAF
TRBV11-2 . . ASSYRQLQGPDTQY
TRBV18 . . ASSPPRGAPKNEQF
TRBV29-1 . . SVGRGNYGYT
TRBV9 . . ASSVGGGNLDEQF
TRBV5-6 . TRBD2 ASSLVLGGAYEQY
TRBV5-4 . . ASSLEAEITYEQY